Below, one T cell receptor beta chain is given with its context. The table came from immunoSEQ multiplex PCR; TCRdb's copy has only in-frame clones and leaves some out. This table holds 650,000 to 800,000 clones, 85% to 90% found once. Trimming cost V 2 bases and J 8 bases; bases outside gene matches: 6. The V gene's germline CDR1 is LNHDA and CDR2 SQIVND (reference sequence). CDR3 size: 14 residues. This entry is derived from a study of blood T cell repertoires in COVID-19. V gene TRBV19 combines with J gene TRBJ1-2, with TRBD1 identical over 9 bases. This receptor was obtained from a woman between 18 and 29 years old with acute or convalescent COVID-19. Sequencing was done on a sample of peripheral blood. This chain's CDR3 is CASSIRRDRDGYTF. The CDR3 region has the DNA TGTGCCAGTAGTATAAGGAGGGACAGGGACGGCTACACCTTC.